The source of this TCR beta chain is a study of vaccination effects on CD4 cells after COVID-19. Study findings and constraints: Convalescent patients were few in the study, and early post-infection timepoints were absent.

Notes on this clone: The antigen is not known.

Libraries were prepared by immunoSEQ multiplex PCR; TCRdb keeps only in-frame clonotypes and omits some of them. The profile covers 57,000 or so clones, with less than 80% appearing a single time and 0.95% to 1.5% taken by the ten largest. V was shortened by 6 bases and J by 11 bases, with 18 bases between the two germline ends. The CDR3 is 13 amino acids. Germline V gene lookup returns CDR1 SNHLY and CDR2 FYNNEI. Antigen-specific CD4+ T cells were expanded with viral peptide pools in the ViraFEST assay before sequencing. When around 10 days of culture had elapsed, CD4+ T cells were isolated. Two doses of BNT162b2 or mRNA-1273 vaccine were administered to participants.

V usage is TRBV2 and J usage is TRBJ2-3, with D perhaps TRBD1 (5 bases). Sequenced material: CD4+ T cells from PBMCs cultured with HCoV-229E spike peptides, taken after COVID-19 vaccination. This sequence was found in a human donor who received a COVID-19 vaccine. The CDR3 coding sequence is TGTGCCAGCAGAGAAACGACAGCGAACAAGCAGTATTTT. The encoded protein is CASRETTANKQYF.